The sequence of this T cell receptor beta chain was determined in a study of persistence of HIV-infected CD4 T cells. Concerning this clone itself: Its antigen is not identified.

The CDR3 is 14 residues long. Germline V lookup: CDR1 SGHTA, CDR2 FQGNSA. Trimming took off 5 bases at V and 7 bases at J, with 17 bases between the two ends. Study findings and constraints: The rare CMV-responding cells with HIV-1 proviruses were not separately TCR-sequenced.

Sequencing used immunoSEQ version 4 in survey mode. Clones were read by immunoSEQ multiplex PCR, and TCRdb kept only the in-frame ones, dropping some. The sample includes thousands of clones, roughly 85% of them seen just once. An overlapping HIV-1 Gag peptide pool stimulated these cells at 0.95 to 1 ug/peptide/mL. CD4+ T cells upregulating both CD40 ligand and CD69 were sorted as responding cells. Suppressive ART was started during chronic HIV-1 infection in these adults. For approximately 17 hours, CD8-depleted PBMCs received anti-CD28/CD49d costimulation, a CD40-blocking antibody and enfuvirtide. The chain joins TRBV7-2 to TRBJ1-2, with D perhaps TRBD1 (5 bases). The sequence was obtained from an adult woman with HIV who was CMV-seropositive. This material consisted of CD4+ T cells sorted from PBMCs after approximately 20-hour stimulation, taken from a patient who received antiretroviral therapy. The CDR3 loop is CASSPDTVGGGYTF. The CDR3 region has the DNA TGTGCCAGCAGCCCGGACACGGTCGGGGGTGGCTACACCTTC.